The present T cell receptor (beta chain) was sequenced within a study of blood T cell repertoires in COVID-19. Study summary: Acute and convalescent COVID-19 specimens originated in the United States, Italy and Spain. From T cells, B-cell-depleted T cells, or PBMCs came the material, which was cDNA or gDNA.

TCRdb's copy holds only in-frame clones and misses some; the assay was immunoSEQ multiplex PCR. In the table there are more than 50,000 clones, approximately 85% of which are singletons. This TCR was recovered from a human donor in a cohort sampled during active COVID-19. The sequencing sample was made of peripheral blood.

CDR3 coding DNA: TGTGCCAGCAGCCAAGGGGGAGGGATTAATGAAAAACTGTTTTTT. Translated: CASSQGGGINEKLFF. The chain is built from TRBV6-5 and TRBJ1-4, with D perhaps matching TRBD1 (6 bases). This CDR3 spans 15 amino acids. CDR1 and CDR2 (germline): MNHEY, SVGAGI. The V end lost 6 bases, the J end lost 4 bases, and 15 bases lay between the germline ends.